The sequence of this T cell receptor beta chain was determined in a study of cytomegalovirus exposure and HLA in healthy donors. Study-level points and caveats: CMV serostatus was the only immune exposure information that was available. HLA restriction was apparent for most CMV-associated TCR beta chains in a later analysis.

On this clone itself: Antigen unknown.

The V gene lost 3 bases and the J gene lost 0 bases, with 6 bases spanning the gap. The CDR3 is 13 amino acids. CDR1 is SGDLS and CDR2 is YYNGEE in the germline V gene. Primers for the PCR totalled 60 Vbeta and 13 Jbeta. In the authors' workflow: A later analysis tallied some 84 million unique TCR beta chains, 9 million to 12 million of them shared. Data came from immunoSEQ multiplex PCR; TCRdb stores just in-frame clones and leaves some out. V, J and clone size are taken as reported in that table, and D and trimming were inferred from the DNA itself. The sample consists of 120,000 to 150,000 clones, around 85% of them appearing once.

This chain uses TRBV9 with TRBJ1-1; D not resolved. This clonotype was sampled from a woman under 40 in good health and CMV-seronegative. The sample taken for sequencing was PBMCs. CDR3 amino acids: CASSGQVNTEAFF. The DNA of the CDR3 is TGTGCCAGCAGCGGGCAGGTGAACACTGAAGCTTTCTTT.